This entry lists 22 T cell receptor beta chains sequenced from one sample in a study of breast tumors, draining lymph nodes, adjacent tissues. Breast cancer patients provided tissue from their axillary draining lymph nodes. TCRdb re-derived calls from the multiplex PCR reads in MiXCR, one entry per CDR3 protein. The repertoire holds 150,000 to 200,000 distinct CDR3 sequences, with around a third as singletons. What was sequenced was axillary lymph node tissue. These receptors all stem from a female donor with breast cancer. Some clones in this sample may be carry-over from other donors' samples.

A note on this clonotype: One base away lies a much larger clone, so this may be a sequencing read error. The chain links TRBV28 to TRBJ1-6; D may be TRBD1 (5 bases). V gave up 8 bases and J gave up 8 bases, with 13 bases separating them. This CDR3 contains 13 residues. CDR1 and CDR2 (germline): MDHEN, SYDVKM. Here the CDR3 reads CASVGRLDSPLHF. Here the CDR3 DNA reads TGTGCCAGCGTGGGGCGGTTGGATTCACCCCTCCACTTT.

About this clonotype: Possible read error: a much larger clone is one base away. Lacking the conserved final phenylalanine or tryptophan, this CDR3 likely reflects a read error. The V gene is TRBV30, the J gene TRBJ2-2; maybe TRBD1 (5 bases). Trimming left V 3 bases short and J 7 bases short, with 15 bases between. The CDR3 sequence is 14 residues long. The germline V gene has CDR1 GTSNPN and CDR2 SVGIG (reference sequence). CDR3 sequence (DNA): TGTGCCTGGAGCCACGGGCCTACAGGCGGGGAGCTGTTTTCT. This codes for CAWSHGPTGGELFS.

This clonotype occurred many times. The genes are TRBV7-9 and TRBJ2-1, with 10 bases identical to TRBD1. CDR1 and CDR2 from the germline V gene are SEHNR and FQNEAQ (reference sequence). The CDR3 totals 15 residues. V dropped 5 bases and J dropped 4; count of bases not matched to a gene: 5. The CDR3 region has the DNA TGTGCCAGCAGCGCGTCGGGACAGGGGTACAATGAGCAGTTCTTC. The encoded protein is CASSASGQGYNEQFF.

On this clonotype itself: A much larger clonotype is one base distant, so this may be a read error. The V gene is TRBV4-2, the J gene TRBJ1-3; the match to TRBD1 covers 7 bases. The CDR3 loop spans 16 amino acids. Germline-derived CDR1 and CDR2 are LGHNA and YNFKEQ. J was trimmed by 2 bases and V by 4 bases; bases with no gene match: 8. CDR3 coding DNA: TGTGCCAGCAGCCGAAGACAGGGAGCCCCTGGAAACACCATATATTTT. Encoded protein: CASSRRQGAPGNTIYF.

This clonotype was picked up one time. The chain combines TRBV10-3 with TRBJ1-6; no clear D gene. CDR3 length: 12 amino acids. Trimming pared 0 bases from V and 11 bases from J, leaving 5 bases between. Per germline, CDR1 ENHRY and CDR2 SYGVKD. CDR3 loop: CAISESGPPLHF. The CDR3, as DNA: TGTGCCATCAGTGAGTCAGGACCACCCCTCCACTTT.

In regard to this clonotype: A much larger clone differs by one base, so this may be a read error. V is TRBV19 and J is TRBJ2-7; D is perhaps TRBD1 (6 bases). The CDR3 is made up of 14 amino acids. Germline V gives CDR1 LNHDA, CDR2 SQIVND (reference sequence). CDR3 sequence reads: CASGIAPGAREQYF. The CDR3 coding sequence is TGTGCCAGTGGTATAGCCCCAGGGGCCCGCGAGCAGTACTTC.

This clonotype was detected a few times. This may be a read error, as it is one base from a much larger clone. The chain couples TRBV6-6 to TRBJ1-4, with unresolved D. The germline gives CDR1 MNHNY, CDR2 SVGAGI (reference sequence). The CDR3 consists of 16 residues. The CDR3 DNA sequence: TGTGCCAGCAGTTACGCCTCAGTTGCAACTAATGAAAAACCGTTTTTT. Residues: CASSYASVATNEKPFF.

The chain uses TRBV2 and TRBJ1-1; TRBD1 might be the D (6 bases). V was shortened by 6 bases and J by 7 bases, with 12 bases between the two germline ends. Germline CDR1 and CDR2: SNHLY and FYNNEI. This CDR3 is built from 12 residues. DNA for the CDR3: TGTGCCAGCAGCGCTGACAGGCTTGAAGCTTTCTTT. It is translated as CASSADRLEAFF.

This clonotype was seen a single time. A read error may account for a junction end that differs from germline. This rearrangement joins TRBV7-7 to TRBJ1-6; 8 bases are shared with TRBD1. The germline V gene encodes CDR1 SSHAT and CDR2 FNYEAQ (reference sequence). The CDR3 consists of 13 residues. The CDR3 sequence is CASSQDRVSPLHF. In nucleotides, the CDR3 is TGTGCTAGCAGCCAGGACAGGGTTTCACCCCTCCACTTT.

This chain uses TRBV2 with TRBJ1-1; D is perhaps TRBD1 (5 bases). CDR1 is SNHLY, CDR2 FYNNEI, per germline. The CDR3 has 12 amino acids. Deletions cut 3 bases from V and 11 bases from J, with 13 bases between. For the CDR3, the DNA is TGTGCCAGCAGTGAGGCGGGGGGTTATGCTTTCTTT. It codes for CASSEAGGYAFF.

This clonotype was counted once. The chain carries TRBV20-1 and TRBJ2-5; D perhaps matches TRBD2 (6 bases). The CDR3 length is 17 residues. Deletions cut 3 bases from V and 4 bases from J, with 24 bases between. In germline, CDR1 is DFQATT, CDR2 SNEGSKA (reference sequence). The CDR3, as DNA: TGCAGTGCTAGGGCTTTGGCGGGAACGCAGGTGAGAGAGACCCAGTACTTC. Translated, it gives CSARALAGTQVRETQYF.

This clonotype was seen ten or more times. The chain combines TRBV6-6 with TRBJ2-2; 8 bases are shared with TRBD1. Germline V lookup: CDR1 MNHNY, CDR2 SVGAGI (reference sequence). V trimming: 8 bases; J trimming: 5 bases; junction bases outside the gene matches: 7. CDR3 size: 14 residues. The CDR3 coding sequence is TGTGCCAGCCGACAGGGGATGGATACCGGGGAGCTGTTTTTT. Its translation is CASRQGMDTGELFF.

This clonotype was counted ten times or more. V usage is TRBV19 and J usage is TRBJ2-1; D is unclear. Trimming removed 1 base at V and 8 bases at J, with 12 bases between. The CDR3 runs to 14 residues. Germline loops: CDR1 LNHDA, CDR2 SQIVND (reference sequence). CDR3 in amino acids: CASSIGTSPDEQFF. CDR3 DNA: TGTGCCAGTAGTATAGGCACAAGCCCAGATGAGCAGTTCTTC.

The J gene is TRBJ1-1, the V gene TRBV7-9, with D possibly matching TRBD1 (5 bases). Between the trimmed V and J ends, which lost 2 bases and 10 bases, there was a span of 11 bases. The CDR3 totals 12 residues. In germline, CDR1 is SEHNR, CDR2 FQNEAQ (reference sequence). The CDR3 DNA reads TGTGCCAGCAGCTTAAATGAGGGGAGAGCTTTCTTT. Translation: CASSLNEGRAFF.

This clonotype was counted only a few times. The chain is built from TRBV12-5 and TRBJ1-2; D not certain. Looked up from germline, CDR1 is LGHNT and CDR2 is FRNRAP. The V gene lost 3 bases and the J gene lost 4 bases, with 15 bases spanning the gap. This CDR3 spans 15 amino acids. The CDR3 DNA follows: TGTGCTAGTGGTTTCGACGCCGTCGTATCCTATGGCTACACCTTC. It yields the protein CASGFDAVVSYGYTF.

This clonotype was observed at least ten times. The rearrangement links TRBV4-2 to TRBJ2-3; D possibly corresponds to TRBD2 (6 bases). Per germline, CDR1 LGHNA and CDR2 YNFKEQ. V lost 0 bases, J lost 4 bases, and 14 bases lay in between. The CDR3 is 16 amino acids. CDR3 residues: CASSQEGTLSPDTQYF. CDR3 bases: TGTGCCAGCAGCCAAGAAGGGACTTTAAGCCCAGATACGCAGTATTTT.

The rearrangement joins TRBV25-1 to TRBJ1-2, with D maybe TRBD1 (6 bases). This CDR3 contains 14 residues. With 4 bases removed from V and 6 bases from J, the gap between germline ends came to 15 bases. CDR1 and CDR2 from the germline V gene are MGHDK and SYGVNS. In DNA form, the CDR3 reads TGTGCCAGCAGTGGATTACAGGGACGAGATGGCTACACCTTC. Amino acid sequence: CASSGLQGRDGYTF.

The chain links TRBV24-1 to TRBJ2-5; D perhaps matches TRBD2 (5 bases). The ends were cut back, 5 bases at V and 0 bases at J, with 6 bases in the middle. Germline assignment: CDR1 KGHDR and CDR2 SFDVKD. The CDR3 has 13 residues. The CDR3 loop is CATSAGNQETQYF. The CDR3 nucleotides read TGTGCCACCAGTGCCGGGAACCAAGAGACCCAGTACTTC.

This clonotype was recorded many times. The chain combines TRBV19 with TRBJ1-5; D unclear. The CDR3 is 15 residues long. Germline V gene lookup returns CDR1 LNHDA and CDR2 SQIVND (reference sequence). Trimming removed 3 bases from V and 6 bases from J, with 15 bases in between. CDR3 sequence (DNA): TGTGCCAGTAGTATTGGCGGGGTCCGTTTTCAGCCCCAGCATTTT. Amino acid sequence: CASSIGGVRFQPQHF. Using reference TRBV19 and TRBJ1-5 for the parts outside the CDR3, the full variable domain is DGGITQSPKYLFRKEGQNVTLSCEQNLNHDAMYWYRQDPGQGLRLIYYSQIVNDFQKGDIAEGYSVSREKKESFPLTVTSAQKNPTAFYLCASSIGGVRFQPQHFGDGTRLSIL.

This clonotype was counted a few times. In nucleotides, the CDR3 is TGCGCCAGCAGCCCGGGGTCCGTGAACACTGAAGCTTTCTTT. Protein: CASSPGSVNTEAFF. V gene TRBV4-1 combines with J gene TRBJ1-1; no reliable D call. The CDR3 covers 14 residues. From germline, CDR1 is MGHRA and CDR2 YSYEKL. V was trimmed by 4 bases and J by 0 bases, leaving 9 bases between them.

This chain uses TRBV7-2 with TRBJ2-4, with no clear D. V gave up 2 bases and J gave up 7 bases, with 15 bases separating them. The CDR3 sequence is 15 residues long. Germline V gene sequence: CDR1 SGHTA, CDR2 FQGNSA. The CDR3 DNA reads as TGTGCCAGCAGCTTAACTTGGAGAAACTGGAACATTCAGTACTTC. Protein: CASSLTWRNWNIQYF.

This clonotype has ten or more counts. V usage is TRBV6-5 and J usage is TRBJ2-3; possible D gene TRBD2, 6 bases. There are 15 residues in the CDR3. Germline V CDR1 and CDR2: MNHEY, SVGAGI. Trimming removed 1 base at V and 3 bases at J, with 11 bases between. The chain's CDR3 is CASSYWASATDTQYF. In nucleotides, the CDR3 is TGTGCCAGCAGTTACTGGGCTAGCGCTACAGATACGCAGTATTTT.